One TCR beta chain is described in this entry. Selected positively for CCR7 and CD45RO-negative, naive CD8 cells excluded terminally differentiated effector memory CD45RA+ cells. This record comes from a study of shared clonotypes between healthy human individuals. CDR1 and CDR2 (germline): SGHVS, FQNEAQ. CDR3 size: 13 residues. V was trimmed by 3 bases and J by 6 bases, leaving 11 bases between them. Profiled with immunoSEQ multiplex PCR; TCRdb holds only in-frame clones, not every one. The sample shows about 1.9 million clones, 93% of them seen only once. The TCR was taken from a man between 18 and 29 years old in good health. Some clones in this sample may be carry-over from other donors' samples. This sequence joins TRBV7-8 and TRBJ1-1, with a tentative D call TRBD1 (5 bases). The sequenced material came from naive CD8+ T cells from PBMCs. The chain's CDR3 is CASSLGPVAEAFF. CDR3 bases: TGTGCCAGCAGCTTGGGACCGGTGGCTGAAGCTTTCTTT. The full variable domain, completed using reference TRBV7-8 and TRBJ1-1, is GAGVSQSPRYKVAKRGQDVALRCDPISGHVSLFWYQQALGQGPEFLTYFQNEAQLDKSGLPSDRFFAERPEGSVSTLKIQRTQQEDSAVYLCASSLGPVAEAFFGQGTRLTVV.